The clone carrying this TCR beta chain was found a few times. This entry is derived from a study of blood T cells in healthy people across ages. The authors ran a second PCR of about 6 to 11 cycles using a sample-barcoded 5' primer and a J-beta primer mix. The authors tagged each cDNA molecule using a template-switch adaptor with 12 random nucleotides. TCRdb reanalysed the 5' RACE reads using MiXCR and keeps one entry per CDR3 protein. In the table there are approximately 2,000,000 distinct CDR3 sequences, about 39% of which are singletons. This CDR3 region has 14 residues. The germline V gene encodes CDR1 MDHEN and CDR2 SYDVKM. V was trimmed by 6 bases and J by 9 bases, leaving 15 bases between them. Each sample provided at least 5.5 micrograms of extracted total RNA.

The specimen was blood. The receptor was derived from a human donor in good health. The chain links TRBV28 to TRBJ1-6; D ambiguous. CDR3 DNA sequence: TGTGCCAGCAGCAGTCCGGGAGAAGGTTCACCCCTCCACTTT. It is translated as CASSSPGEGSPLHF.